The sample holds many counts of the clone carrying this T cell receptor (beta chain). This CDR3 contains 13 residues. V lost 5 bases, J lost 0 bases, and 8 bases lay in between. The sample belongs to a study of identical twins. TCRdb re-analysed the 5' RACE reads in MiXCR, keeping a single row per CDR3 protein. The data show about 700,000 distinct CDR3 sequences, with 8.5% to 9.5% seen just once and more than 0.75% held by the top ten. These data were also reused for a study on yellow fever vaccine responses in identical twins.

Sequences were obtained from PBMCs. The receptor's source is a woman aged 18-35 years in good health. V is TRBV12-3 or TRBV12-4 and J is TRBJ2-7; D ambiguous. The CDR3 here is CASSMLSSYEQYF. CDR3 coding DNA: TGTGCCAGCAGTATGTTGAGCTCCTACGAGCAGTACTTC.